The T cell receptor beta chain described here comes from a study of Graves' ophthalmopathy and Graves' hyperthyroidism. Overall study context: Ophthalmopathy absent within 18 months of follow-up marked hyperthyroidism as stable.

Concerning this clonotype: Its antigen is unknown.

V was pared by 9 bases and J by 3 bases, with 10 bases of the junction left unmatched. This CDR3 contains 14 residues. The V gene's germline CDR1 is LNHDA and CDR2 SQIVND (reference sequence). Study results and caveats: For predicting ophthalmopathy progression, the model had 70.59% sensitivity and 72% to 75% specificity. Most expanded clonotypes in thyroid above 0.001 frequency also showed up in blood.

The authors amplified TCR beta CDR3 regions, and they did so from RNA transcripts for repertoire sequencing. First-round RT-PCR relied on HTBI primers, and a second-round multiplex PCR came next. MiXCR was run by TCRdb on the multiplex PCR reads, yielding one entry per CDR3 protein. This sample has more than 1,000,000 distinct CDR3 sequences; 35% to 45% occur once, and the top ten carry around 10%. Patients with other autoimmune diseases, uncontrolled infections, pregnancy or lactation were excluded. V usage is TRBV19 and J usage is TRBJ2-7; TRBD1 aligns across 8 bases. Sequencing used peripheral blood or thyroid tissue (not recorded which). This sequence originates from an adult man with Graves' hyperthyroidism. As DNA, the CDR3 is TGTGCCAGCAGCGAGGACAGGGAGGACTACGAGCAGTACTTC. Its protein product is CASSEDREDYEQYF.